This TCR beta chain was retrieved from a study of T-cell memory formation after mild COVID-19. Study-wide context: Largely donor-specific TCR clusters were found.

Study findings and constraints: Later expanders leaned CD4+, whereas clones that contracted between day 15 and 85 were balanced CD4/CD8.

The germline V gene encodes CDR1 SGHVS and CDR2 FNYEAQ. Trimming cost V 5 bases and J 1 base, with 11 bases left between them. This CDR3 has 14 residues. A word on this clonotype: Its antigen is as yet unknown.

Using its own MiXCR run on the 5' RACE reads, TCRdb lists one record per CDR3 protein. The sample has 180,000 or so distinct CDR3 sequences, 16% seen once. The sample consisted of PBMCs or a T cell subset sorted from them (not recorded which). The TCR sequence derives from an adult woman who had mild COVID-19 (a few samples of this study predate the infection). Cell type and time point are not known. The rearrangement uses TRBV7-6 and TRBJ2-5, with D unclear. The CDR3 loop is CASSPPGPQETQYF. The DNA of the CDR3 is TGTGCCAGCAGCCCCCCCGGGCCCCAAGAGACCCAGTACTTC.